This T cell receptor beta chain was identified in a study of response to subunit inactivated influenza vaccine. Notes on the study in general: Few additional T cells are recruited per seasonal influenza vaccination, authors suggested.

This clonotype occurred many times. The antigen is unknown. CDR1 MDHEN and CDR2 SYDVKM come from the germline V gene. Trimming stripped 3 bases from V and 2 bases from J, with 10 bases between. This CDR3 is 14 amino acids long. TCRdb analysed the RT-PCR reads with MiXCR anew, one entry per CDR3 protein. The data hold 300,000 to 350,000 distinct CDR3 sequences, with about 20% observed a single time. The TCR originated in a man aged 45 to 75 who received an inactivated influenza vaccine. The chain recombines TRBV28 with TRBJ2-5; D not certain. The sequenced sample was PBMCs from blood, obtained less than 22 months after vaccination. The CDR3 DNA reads TGTGCCAGCAGTTTTGTAGGGCAACAAGAGACCCAGTACTTC. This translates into CASSFVGQQETQYF.